These 21 T cell receptor beta chains came from one sample sequenced in a study of Graves' ophthalmopathy and Graves' hyperthyroidism. Amplification from RNA transcripts yielded the TCR beta CDR3 regions. HTBI primers served in a first-round RT-PCR, which a second-round multiplex PCR followed. Via MiXCR, TCRdb re-called the multiplex PCR reads, giving one row per CDR3 protein. The table includes approximately 210,000 distinct CDR3 sequences, around a fifth detected once. The sample was peripheral blood. The source of these receptors is a woman aged 45 to 65 with Graves' ophthalmopathy.

The V call is TRBV6-2 or TRBV6-3, the J call TRBJ1-1; unclear D gene. The CDR3 contains 13 residues. CDR1 MNHEY and CDR2 SVGEGT come from the germline V gene. V gave up 6 bases and J gave up 4 bases, with 12 bases separating them. This chain's CDR3 is CASSLGRVTEAFF. The CDR3 DNA reads as TGTGCCAGCAGCCTCGGGAGGGTCACTGAAGCTTTCTTT.

This clonotype occurred many times. This rearrangement joins TRBV2 to TRBJ2-7; 7 nucleotides agree with TRBD1. The J segment lost 5 bases and the V segment lost 2 bases, leaving 6 bases of the junction unmatched. Germline V gene data show CDR1 as SNHLY and CDR2 as FYNNEI. CDR3 size: 14 residues. This chain's CDR3 is CASSESRGYNEQYF. The CDR3 nucleotides are TGTGCCAGCAGTGAAAGCAGGGGGTACAACGAGCAGTACTTC. Full variable domain (remainder filled in from reference TRBV2 and TRBJ2-7): EPEVTQTPSHQVTQMGQEVILRCVPISNHLYFYWYRQILGQKVEFLVSFYNNEISEKSEIFDDQFSVERPDGSNFTLKIRSTKLEDSAMYFCASSESRGYNEQYFGPGTRLTVT.

Ten or more counts support this clonotype. This sequence joins TRBV30 and TRBJ1-1; the D is unclear. Germline CDR1 reads GTSNPN; CDR2 reads SVGIG (reference sequence). V dropped 0 bases and J dropped 4 bases, with 12 bases sitting between them. This CDR3 has 14 residues. CDR3 residues: CAWSVGGSATEAFF. The CDR3 nucleotides read TGTGCCTGGAGTGTAGGCGGCAGTGCCACTGAAGCTTTCTTT.

Ten or more counts support this clonotype. The chain combines TRBV6-2 or TRBV6-3 with TRBJ2-7; D gene uncertain. Germline values: CDR1 MNHEY, CDR2 SVGEGT. CDR3 length equals 14 residues. V lost 4 bases and J 4 bases, leaving 14 bases between the germline ends. The CDR3 nucleotides read TGTGCCAGCAGTTTTGGGTACCGGGCTTACGAGCAGTACTTC. Its translation: CASSFGYRAYEQYF.

The chain couples TRBV15 to TRBJ2-7, with 8 bases identical to TRBD1. The CDR3 sequence is 15 residues long. Germline V CDR1 and CDR2: LNHNV, YYDKDF (reference sequence). V was pared by 8 bases and J by 3 bases, with 12 bases of the junction left unmatched. The CDR3 bases are TGTGCCACCGGAATCGACAGGGGAATACACTACGAGCAGTACTTC. Its protein product is CATGIDRGIHYEQYF.

This clonotype has a count of ten or more. J is TRBJ2-1 and V is TRBV11-1; 10 bases line up with TRBD2. The junction had 14 bases not matched to a gene; V was cut back by 6 bases and J by 3 bases. The germline CDR1 and CDR2 sequences are SGHAT and FQDESV (reference sequence). The CDR3 is 18 amino acids. CDR3 residues: CASRKAVASGSRYNEQFF. The CDR3 DNA is TGTGCCAGCAGAAAAGCGGTCGCTAGCGGGAGTCGCTACAATGAGCAGTTCTTC.

This clonotype was detected ten times or more. The J gene is TRBJ2-7, the V gene TRBV12-3 or TRBV12-4; D is unresolved. V was trimmed by 2 bases and J by 5 bases, leaving 13 bases between them. The CDR3 is 14 residues long. The CDR3 sequence: CASSLRSSSHEQYF. CDR3 nucleotides: TGTGCCAGCAGTTTAAGGTCTAGTTCCCACGAGCAGTACTTC.

This clonotype was detected ten times or more. V gene TRBV27 combines with J gene TRBJ2-2, with a tentative D call TRBD2 (5 bases). V was cut by 3 bases and J by 3 bases, with 23 bases left in between. CDR3 length: 19 residues. Germline values: CDR1 MNHEY, CDR2 SMNVEV (reference sequence). This CDR3 is CASSFLGLGSVRDTGELFF. Written as DNA, the CDR3 is TGTGCCAGCAGTTTTCTGGGATTGGGCTCGGTGAGGGACACCGGGGAGCTGTTTTTT.

This clonotype was seen a few times. One base away lies a much larger clone, so this may be a sequencing read error. V gene TRBV25-1 combines with J gene TRBJ2-7; D may be TRBD1 (6 bases). The CDR3 consists of 13 residues. Germline lookup yields CDR1 MGHDK and CDR2 SYGVNS. The CDR3 DNA follows: TGTGCCGGCAGTCCAGCAGGGACATACGAGCAGTACTTC. This gives the protein CAGSPAGTYEQYF.

This clonotype was recorded at least ten times. The rearrangement links TRBV13 to TRBJ2-7; a possible D gene is TRBD2 (6 bases). Germline values: CDR1 PRHDT, CDR2 FYEKMQ (reference sequence). V shed 3 bases and J shed 5 bases, with 11 bases lying between them. The CDR3 sequence is 13 residues long. The CDR3 nucleotides read TGTGCCAGCAGCTTGGTTGCTAGCGACGAGCAGTACTTC. Amino acid sequence: CASSLVASDEQYF.

This clonotype was counted at least ten times. The chain uses TRBV28 and TRBJ1-1; TRBD1 agrees at 8 bases. Germline-derived CDR1 and CDR2 are MDHEN and SYDVKM. J lost 1 base, V lost 8 bases, and 9 bases had no gene match. This CDR3 contains 15 residues. The CDR3 here is CASSTGGFRNTEAFF. In DNA form, the CDR3 reads TGTGCCAGCTCCACAGGGGGGTTTAGGAACACTGAAGCTTTCTTT.

This clonotype was observed many times. The V gene is TRBV12-3 or TRBV12-4, the J gene TRBJ2-5; perhaps TRBD2 as D (6 bases). This CDR3 is built from 14 residues. V dropped 5 bases and J dropped 4 bases, with 14 bases sitting between them. The CDR3 is CASSPLLGGETQYF. CDR3 nucleotide sequence: TGTGCCAGCAGTCCTCTTCTGGGAGGAGAGACCCAGTACTTC.

This clonotype was observed a few times. This chain connects TRBV4-1 to TRBJ1-2; 8 bases line up with TRBD1. The length of the CDR3 is 17 residues. The V gene's germline CDR1 is MGHRA and CDR2 YSYEKL. V shed 2 bases, J shed 4 bases, and the junction held 12 bases outside the gene matches. DNA for the CDR3: TGCGCCAGCAGCCAACGCACTCAGACAGGGGACTTCTATGGCTACACCTTC. Amino acids: CASSQRTQTGDFYGYTF.

Details on this clonotype: This likely comes from a read error, as the CDR3 has no conserved phenylalanine or tryptophan at its end. V usage is TRBV28 and J usage is TRBJ2-7, with a tentative D call TRBD2 (5 bases). V lost 8 bases, J lost 6 bases, and 17 bases lay in between. This CDR3 contains 13 residues. Looked up from germline, CDR1 is MDHEN and CDR2 is SYDVKM. CDR3 coding DNA: TGTGCCAGCTTGGTGGTTACGGCGGGCGAGCAGTACTCC. It codes for CASLVVTAGEQYS.

This clonotype was picked up many times. The chain has TRBV4-1 and TRBJ2-7, with TRBD1 identical over 8 bases. This CDR3 has 15 amino acids. Germline assignment: CDR1 MGHRA and CDR2 YSYEKL. The junction had 3 bases not matched to a gene; V was cut back by 2 bases and J by 0 bases. In DNA, the CDR3 is TGCGCCAGCAGCCAACTACAGGGGGGCTCCTACGAGCAGTACTTC. It encodes CASSQLQGGSYEQYF.

This clonotype was counted at least ten times. The chain combines TRBV10-3 with TRBJ1-6; D not resolved. The V gene lost 5 bases and the J gene lost 10 bases, with 18 bases spanning the gap. The CDR3 runs 15 residues. Per germline, CDR1 ENHRY and CDR2 SYGVKD. The CDR3, as DNA: TGTGCCATCAGTCCTCGGGGTACAGCTCGATCACCCCTCCACTTT. This codes for CAISPRGTARSPLHF.

At least ten counts were recorded for this clonotype. The chain employs TRBV24-1 and TRBJ1-5, with D maybe TRBD1 (6 bases). V was trimmed by 3 bases and J by 6 bases, leaving 17 bases between them. The CDR3 is 16 amino acids. Germline V gene data show CDR1 as KGHDR and CDR2 as SFDVKD. CDR3 in DNA: TGTGCCACCAGTGATAAAGGAGGGGGAAAATTTCAGCCCCAGCATTTT. Protein sequence: CATSDKGGGKFQPQHF.

This clonotype was seen many times. CDR3 sequence: CASSGGTGPMNTEAFF. The CDR3 DNA is TGCGCCAGCAGCGGGGGGACAGGACCCATGAACACTGAAGCTTTCTTT. The chain has TRBV5-1 and TRBJ1-1, with 8 positions matching TRBD1. Looked up from germline, CDR1 is SGHRS and CDR2 is YFSETQ. Germline trimming cut 4 bases from V and 0 bases from J; bases unmatched to any gene: 8. This CDR3 is 16 amino acids long.

This CDR3 is CASSFSGGVTYEQYF. The DNA of the CDR3 is TGCGCCAGCAGCTTTAGCGGAGGCGTTACCTACGAGCAGTACTTC. J is TRBJ2-7 and V is TRBV5-1, with D maybe TRBD2 (6 bases). The CDR3 consists of 15 residues. V shed 2 bases and J shed 2 bases, with 14 bases lying between them. The germline V gene encodes CDR1 SGHRS and CDR2 YFSETQ.

This clonotype was seen repeatedly, ten times or more. V and J are TRBV20-1 and TRBJ2-5; tentatively, D is TRBD2 (5 bases). Germline-derived CDR1 and CDR2 are DFQATT and SNEGSKA (reference sequence). The CDR3 extends over 15 amino acids. V lost 4 bases, J lost 5 bases, and 20 bases lay in between. CDR3: CSATVPGSRPETQYF. The DNA for the CDR3 is TGCAGTGCTACGGTACCGGGATCAAGACCGGAGACCCAGTACTTC.

This chain joins TRBV7-9 and TRBJ2-7; 10 bases are shared with TRBD2. In germline, CDR1 is SEHNR, CDR2 FQNEAQ (reference sequence). This CDR3 is built from 16 residues. The V gene end was trimmed by 1 base and the J gene end by 2 bases; junction bases not matched to a gene: 5. The DNA of the CDR3 is TGTGCCAGCAGCTTAGTAGGGGGACTAGCGACCTACGAGCAGTACTTC. Its translation: CASSLVGGLATYEQYF.